This is a list of T cell receptor beta chains from one sample in a study of cytomegalovirus exposure and HLA in healthy donors. Measured with immunoSEQ multiplex PCR; TCRdb has only the in-frame clones, and not every one. The data show around 130,000 clones, 75% to 85% seen once. The sample was PBMCs. These receptors were taken from a woman in her late teens or twenties in good health and CMV-seropositive. CDR3s include the opening cysteine and the closing phenylalanine or tryptophan. Size is omitted from some rows. Given values are once, few, many or a class for expanded clones.

CAIARGSSGGPGETQYF	.	TRBV10-3	TRBJ2-5
CASSETPSGGAGTQQTQYF	.	TRBV2	TRBJ2-5
CASNPSGGASPNNEQFF	.	TRBV19	TRBJ2-1
CASSVSPPDTQYF	.	TRBV5-6	TRBJ2-3
CASSYKGPRGREQYF	.	TRBV6-5	TRBJ2-7
CASSLSKGVWAPLHF	.	TRBV5-4	TRBJ1-6
CASSHIQGANTEAFF	.	TRBV7-8	TRBJ1-1
CSVTQGSNSPLHF	.	TRBV29-1	TRBJ1-6
CASSLSPENNEQFF	once	TRBV27	TRBJ2-1
CSVEGRQANEKLFF	.	TRBV29-1	TRBJ1-4
CASSLDGGRAGELFF	.	TRBV11-3	TRBJ2-2
CASSERLTYGYTF	.	TRBV6-1	TRBJ1-2
CASSRTSGGITDTQYF	.	TRBV19	TRBJ2-3
CASGLVLGGSDTQYF	.	TRBV12-5	TRBJ2-3
CASSQGGVGGAFF	.	TRBV14	TRBJ1-1
CASSQSRGSYNEQFF	.	TRBV4-1	TRBJ2-1
CASSQTDSGANVLTF	few	TRBV4-1	TRBJ2-6
CASSTGLASYEQFF	once	TRBV19	TRBJ2-1
CASLGLADDNEQFF	few	TRBV2	TRBJ2-1
CSVEDGGGPPYEQYF	.	TRBV29-1	TRBJ2-7
CASKQLNTEAFF	.	TRBV2	TRBJ1-1
CASSTGQGGGYTF	.	TRBV5-4	TRBJ1-2
CASSLGGGIEAFF	.	TRBV27	TRBJ1-1
CASEKGADYEQYF	.	TRBV2	TRBJ2-7
CASSLEGSWETQYF	.	TRBV5-6	TRBJ2-5
CASRIIRDLWVGSEGAIQETQYF	.	TRBV12-2	TRBJ2-5
CASSYDRDGGYTF	.	TRBV6-6	TRBJ1-2
CASSLETRTEQLYGYTF	.	TRBV5-4	TRBJ1-2
CASSQGLGNTIYF	.	TRBV7-9	TRBJ1-3
CASSRRDRADTGELFF	once	TRBV27	TRBJ2-2
CASSLEPGGWSYEQYF	.	TRBV5-1	TRBJ2-7
CASSSWWVAGDTGELFF	once	TRBV5-6	TRBJ2-2
CATSRDLSGANVLTF	few	TRBV15	TRBJ2-6
CASSPSGGGPEDTQYF	few	TRBV7-9	TRBJ2-3
CASSAGPNTEAFF	.	TRBV18	TRBJ1-1
CASSWWEEAREYF	few	TRBV5-4	TRBJ2-7
CASSLPGSSLLHGYTF	.	TRBV5-1	TRBJ1-2
CSVEGGQAGTEAFF	.	TRBV29-1	TRBJ1-1
CASSQGPTGGPYNEQFF	.	TRBV4-1	TRBJ2-1
CASSLDSGGAYNEQFF	once	TRBV9	TRBJ2-1
CASSAGGPSYEQYF	.	TRBV6-1	TRBJ2-7
CSSSLTRQRFGELFF	.	TRBV7-9	TRBJ2-2
CASSYFGGSGGELFF	few	TRBV6-5	TRBJ2-2
CASSSRDKNEQFF	.	TRBV13	TRBJ2-1
CAISDRNSGQETQYF	.	TRBV10-3	TRBJ2-5
CASRDRAGTEAFF	.	TRBV25-1	TRBJ1-1
CASRPDRGSPDTQYF	.	TRBV7-3	TRBJ2-3
CASSEGGNSNQPQHF	.	TRBV25-1	TRBJ1-5
CASSPALAGATYEQYF	once	TRBV5-4	TRBJ2-7
CASSAAGGTGELFF	few	TRBV10-1	TRBJ2-2
CASSFGLAGETQYF	.	TRBV11-2	TRBJ2-5
CASSEKGVGSPLHF	few	TRBV2	TRBJ1-6
CASSRDSSLLSYNSPLHF	once	TRBV2	TRBJ1-6
CASSLAGGSNQPQHF	once	TRBV5-1	TRBJ1-5
CASTGGQETQYF	.	TRBV10-2	TRBJ2-5
CASSLLLGQGNQNTQYF	.	TRBV14	TRBJ2-3
CASSSRVRGYYNEQFF	.	TRBV19	TRBJ2-1
CASSKPYRGRMEKLFF	.	TRBV7-8	TRBJ1-4
CASSLSRGRRSYEQYF	once	TRBV7-8	TRBJ2-7
CASSKAGTRGETQYF	.	TRBV7-7	TRBJ2-5